Presented here are 31 T cell receptor beta chains from one specimen sequenced in a study of T-cell reconstitution after alpha-beta-depleted transplantation in children. For TCRbeta, the library was prepared with unique molecular identifiers. Each CDR3 protein is one row after TCRdb ran MiXCR on the PCR reads. The sample includes 400,000 to 500,000 distinct CDR3 sequences, roughly 11% seen only once; the top ten take over 4.5%. Here the sequenced sample was PBMCs from the stem cell graft donor, taken from the stem cell graft. These receptor sequences come from a human donor who donated a stem cell graft to a child with acute myeloid leukemia.

The chain employs TRBV7-2 and TRBJ2-7; D is unclear. Germline values: CDR1 SGHTA, CDR2 FQGNSA. V was pared by 7 bases and J by 5 bases, with 9 bases between. The CDR3 loop spans 11 amino acids. This CDR3 is CASTNAHEQYF. CDR3 coding DNA: TGTGCCAGCACCAATGCCCACGAGCAGTACTTC.

A few counts support this clonotype. This rearrangement joins TRBV5-1 to TRBJ2-1; 7 bases map to TRBD2. Germline assignment: CDR1 SGHRS and CDR2 YFSETQ. The V gene end was trimmed by 0 bases and the J gene end by 2 bases; junction bases not matched to a gene: 5. CDR3 length: 16 residues. The CDR3 sequence is CASSLDQAGTYNEQFF. For the CDR3, the DNA is TGCGCCAGCAGCTTGGATCAAGCGGGGACCTACAATGAGCAGTTCTTC. Filled out from reference TRBV5-1 and TRBJ2-1, the complete variable domain reads KAGVTQTPRYLIKTRGQQVTLSCSPISGHRSVSWYQQTPGQGLQFLFEYFSETQRNKGNFPGRFSGRQFSNSRSEMNVSTLELGDSALYLCASSLDQAGTYNEQFFGPGTRLTVL.

This clonotype was detected ten times or more. The chain employs TRBV29-1 and TRBJ2-5; D is ambiguous. Germline loops: CDR1 SQVTM, CDR2 ANQGSEA. Trimming took off 3 bases at V and 5 bases at J, with 7 bases between the two ends. The CDR3 runs 11 residues. CDR3 region: CSVELGETQYF. In nucleotides, the CDR3 is TGCAGCGTTGAGTTGGGGGAGACCCAGTACTTC.

This clonotype has a handful of counts. The chain recombines TRBV7-9 with TRBJ2-1; no definite D call. Germline-derived CDR1 and CDR2 are SEHNR and FQNEAQ (reference sequence). V was trimmed by 1 base and J by 2 bases, leaving 6 bases between them. CDR3 length: 14 amino acids. The CDR3: CASSLGLTYNEQFF. The CDR3 nucleotides are TGTGCCAGCAGCTTAGGGTTGACCTACAATGAGCAGTTCTTC.

This clonotype showed up many times. The rearrangement uses TRBV10-3 and TRBJ2-1; no reliable D call. Trimming cost V 4 bases and J 0 bases, with 10 bases left between them. Looked up from germline, CDR1 is ENHRY and CDR2 is SYGVKD. The CDR3 covers 15 residues. The CDR3 nucleotides are TGTGCCATCAGTGCCACTTCTAGCTCCTACAATGAGCAGTTCTTC. This encodes CAISATSSSYNEQFF.

This clonotype has a count of ten or more. The chain uses TRBV20-1 and TRBJ2-3, with 12 bases that match TRBD2. The CDR3 contains 15 residues. With 5 bases clipped from V and 2 bases from J, the junction kept 5 bases outside the gene matches. The germline V gene encodes CDR1 DFQATT and CDR2 SNEGSKA (reference sequence). The DNA for the CDR3 is TGCAGTGCTCAAAGACTAGCGGGGGACACAGATACGCAGTATTTT. Its translation is CSAQRLAGDTDTQYF.

This CDR3 is CSASSGEHIQYF. In nucleotides, the CDR3 is TGCAGTGCTAGTTCAGGGGAGCACATTCAGTACTTC. V gene TRBV20-1 combines with J gene TRBJ2-4, with D perhaps TRBD1 (6 bases). Germline V gene sequence: CDR1 DFQATT, CDR2 SNEGSKA (reference sequence). CDR3 length: 12 amino acids. V was cut by 3 bases and J by 8 bases, with 11 bases left in between.

This clonotype was detected many times. A read error may produce the germline difference seen at one junction end. This sequence joins TRBV7-3 and TRBJ2-3, with D unresolved. Germline assignment: CDR1 SGHTA and CDR2 FQGTGA. This CDR3 has 10 amino acids. CDR3 sequence: CASSLSNGKF. CDR3 nucleotide sequence: TGTGCCAGCAGCTTATCTAACGGAAAATTT.

This chain links TRBV29-1 with TRBJ2-1, with a tentative D call TRBD1 (6 bases). The germline CDR1 and CDR2 sequences are SQVTM and ANQGSEA. V was trimmed by 3 bases and J by 0 bases, leaving 15 bases between them. The CDR3 has 16 residues. CDR3 in amino acids: CSVERLTGSSYNEQFF. DNA of the CDR3: TGCAGCGTTGAGCGACTAACAGGGAGCTCCTACAATGAGCAGTTCTTC.

The table lists this clonotype with a few counts. The rearrangement joins TRBV7-8 to TRBJ1-3, with a possible D match to TRBD1 (5 bases). The CDR3 length is 19 residues. Germline CDR1 SGHVS, CDR2 FQNEAQ. Between the trimmed V and J ends, which lost 2 bases and 2 bases, there was a span of 22 bases. The CDR3 spells CASSLSGGYKSAAGNTIYF. CDR3 DNA: TGTGCCAGCAGCTTATCTGGGGGGTATAAATCCGCCGCTGGAAACACCATATATTTT.

At least ten counts were recorded for this clonotype. CDR3 nucleotide sequence: TGCGCCAGCAGAGCAGGGTTGGATGGCTACACCTTC. The encoded protein is CASRAGLDGYTF. V and J are TRBV5-1 and TRBJ1-2; TRBD1 is a possible D gene (5 bases). The CDR3 consists of 12 residues. Per germline, CDR1 SGHRS and CDR2 YFSETQ. V was trimmed by 5 bases and J by 6 bases, leaving 11 bases between them.

This clonotype was seen a handful of times. This chain connects TRBV10-3 to TRBJ2-1; TRBD2 matches 8 bases. The V and J ends lost 4 bases and 2 bases, in that order; junction bases with no gene match: 13. CDR1 is ENHRY, CDR2 SYGVKD, per germline. This CDR3 has 18 residues. CDR3 sequence (DNA): TGTGCCATCAGTGGTTCGGGGATAGCGGGGTTGACCTACAATGAGCAGTTCTTC. This translates into CAISGSGIAGLTYNEQFF.

The chain couples TRBV7-9 to TRBJ2-2; D might be TRBD1 (6 bases). The CDR3 is 15 amino acids. CDR1 SEHNR and CDR2 FQNEAQ come from the germline V gene (reference sequence). V dropped 4 bases and J dropped 12 bases, with 21 bases sitting between them. The CDR3, as DNA: TGTGCCAGCAGCTCCTCGGGACATCCACCGGGGAAGCTGTTTTTT. Its translation is CASSSSGHPPGKLFF.

This clonotype appeared a few times. The chain joins TRBV5-1 to TRBJ2-1; no clear D gene. The CDR3 consists of 13 residues. The germline gives CDR1 SGHRS, CDR2 YFSETQ. The V end was cut by 4 bases, the J end by 9 bases, with 14 bases between. The CDR3 protein is CASSPVSLGEQFF. CDR3 DNA: TGCGCCAGCAGCCCGGTGTCGCTCGGTGAGCAGTTCTTC.

This clonotype appeared a few times. The rearrangement links TRBV20-1 to TRBJ2-1; 12 bases line up with TRBD2. Looked up from germline, CDR1 is DFQATT and CDR2 is SNEGSKA (reference sequence). The CDR3 is 16 amino acids. The V gene end was trimmed by 3 bases and the J gene end by 8 bases; junction bases not matched to a gene: 11. CDR3 sequence reads: CSASSPTSGSFDEQFF. The CDR3 coding sequence is TGCAGTGCTAGTTCCCCGACTAGCGGGAGTTTCGATGAGCAGTTCTTC.

This clonotype has more than one count but fewer than ten. This chain connects TRBV5-1 to TRBJ1-2, with 10 positions matching TRBD1. Germline CDR1 is SGHRS and CDR2 is YFSETQ. The length of the CDR3 is 15 residues. Trimming took 5 bases from V and 1 from J; bases not matched to a gene: 5. The CDR3 sequence: CASRETGGSNYGYTF. CDR3 sequence (DNA): TGCGCCAGCAGGGAGACAGGGGGCAGTAACTATGGCTACACCTTC.

The chain couples TRBV18 to TRBJ2-1; 7 bases fit TRBD2. The V segment lost 2 bases and the J segment 8 bases; nucleotides outside the gene matches: 6. CDR3 length equals 14 residues. Looked up from germline, CDR1 is KGHSH and CDR2 is LQKENI. The CDR3 nucleotides are TGTGCCAGCTCACCAGAGGCCCTAGCGGATGAGCAGTTCTTC. Translated, it gives CASSPEALADEQFF. The entire variable domain, with the rest obtained from reference TRBV18 and TRBJ2-1, is as follows: NAGVMQNPRHLVRRRGQEARLRCSPMKGHSHVYWYRQLPEEGLKFMVYLQKENIIDESGMPKERFSAEFPKEGPSILRIQQVVRGDSAAYFCASSPEALADEQFFGPGTRLTVL.

This chain links TRBV6-6 with TRBJ2-7; D possibly corresponds to TRBD2 (6 bases). Germline CDR1 and CDR2: MNHNY and SVGAGI (reference sequence). The CDR3 covers 11 residues. Trimming took 6 bases from V and 4 from J, leaving 7 bases between them. Here the CDR3 reads CASRREYEQYF. Written as DNA, the CDR3 is TGTGCCAGCAGACGGGAGTACGAGCAGTACTTC.

This clonotype has a count of ten or more. The V and J genes are TRBV7-9 and TRBJ1-6; D is undetermined. V lost 1 base and J lost 7, with 8 bases in between. From germline, CDR1 is SEHNR and CDR2 FQNEAQ (reference sequence). This CDR3 region has 14 residues. The CDR3 nucleotides read TGTGCCAGCAGCTTAGTGGCGGAGAATTCACCCCTCCACTTT. This gives the protein CASSLVAENSPLHF.

This chain connects TRBV27 to TRBJ1-1; no reliable D call. Trimming removed 5 bases from V and 1 base from J, with 11 bases in between. The CDR3 length is 14 residues. Germline V gene data show CDR1 as MNHEY and CDR2 as SMNVEV (reference sequence). The CDR3 sequence is CASSPSVANTEAFF. The CDR3 DNA reads as TGTGCCAGCAGTCCATCAGTCGCGAACACTGAAGCTTTCTTT.

The chain carries TRBV14 and TRBJ2-3; perhaps TRBD2 as D (6 bases). CDR3 length: 14 residues. Germline loops: CDR1 SGHDN, CDR2 FVKESK. With 4 bases removed from V and 7 bases from J, the gap between germline ends came to 15 bases. Written as DNA, the CDR3 is TGTGCCAGCAGCCCCGGGACTCTCCCTCATACGCAGTATTTT. This sequence encodes CASSPGTLPHTQYF.

The gene calls are TRBV12-3 or TRBV12-4 and TRBJ1-1; D uncertain. This CDR3 comprises 15 residues. Trimming took off 6 bases at V and 0 bases at J, with 14 bases between the two ends. CDR3 in amino acids: CASRAAVGLNTEAFF. The CDR3 bases are TGTGCCAGCAGGGCAGCCGTCGGGCTGAACACTGAAGCTTTCTTT.

Note on this clonotype: This CDR3 fails to terminate in the conserved phenylalanine or tryptophan, so it likely reflects a read error. The rearrangement joins TRBV20-1 to TRBJ1-2; the match to TRBD1 covers 7 bases. Losses at the gene ends were 0 bases for V and 4 bases for J; bases not matched to a gene: 5. Germline CDR1 is DFQATT and CDR2 is SNEGSKA (reference sequence). The CDR3 runs to 14 residues. The DNA of the CDR3 is TGCAGTGCTAGAGATCAGGGGGAGAGCTATGGCTACACCATC. It codes for CSARDQGESYGYTI.

In this sample, this clonotype turned up a few times. The chain combines TRBV4-3 with TRBJ2-3; tentative D call: TRBD2 (5 bases). Germline CDR1 is LGHNA and CDR2 is YSLEER. This CDR3 is built from 13 residues. The ends were cut back, 1 base at V and 4 bases at J, with 6 bases in the middle. In nucleotides, the CDR3 is TGCGCCAGCAGCCAAGTAGCGTCAGATACGCAGTATTTT. Its translation is CASSQVASDTQYF.

The V and J genes are TRBV12-3 or TRBV12-4 and TRBJ1-2; no clear D gene. Deletions cut 2 bases from V and 2 bases from J, with 6 bases between. The CDR3 spans 13 residues. The DNA for the CDR3 is TGTGCCAGCAGTTTATGTCCAAACTATGGCTACACCTTC. Residues: CASSLCPNYGYTF.

This clonotype was recorded at least ten times. The chain joins TRBV3-1 to TRBJ2-2; D ambiguous. Germline loops: CDR1 LGHDT, CDR2 YNNKEL (reference sequence). CDR3 size: 12 residues. The V end lost 6 bases, the J end lost 6 bases, and 8 bases lay between the germline ends. The chain's CDR3 is CASRPVPGELFF. CDR3 coding DNA: TGTGCCAGCAGACCGGTGCCCGGGGAGCTGTTTTTT.

This clonotype was seen many times. This chain links TRBV20-1 with TRBJ2-1, with D hard to call. Germline V gene lookup returns CDR1 DFQATT and CDR2 SNEGSKA (reference sequence). The CDR3 totals 14 residues. The V gene lost 3 bases and the J gene lost 0 bases, with 9 bases spanning the gap. The CDR3 is CSASVGHSYNEQFF. The DNA for the CDR3 is TGCAGTGCTAGTGTGGGCCACTCCTACAATGAGCAGTTCTTC.

This clonotype was seen more than once but under ten times. In DNA, the CDR3 is TGTGCCAGCAGTTTATTGGGACCACCCTTAGCTAACTATGGCTACACCTTC. Translated: CASSLLGPPLANYGYTF. The chain joins TRBV28 to TRBJ1-2, with D possibly matching TRBD1 (5 bases). Trimming shortened V by 1 base and J by 0 bases, and 15 bases separated the two germline ends. This CDR3 region has 17 residues. From germline, CDR1 is MDHEN and CDR2 SYDVKM.

This clonotype was seen ten or more times. V usage is TRBV7-2 and J usage is TRBJ2-5; 12 nucleotides agree with TRBD2. This CDR3 is built from 16 residues. J gave up 7 bases and V 5 bases, and 11 bases lay outside the gene matches. Germline V gene data show CDR1 as SGHTA and CDR2 as FQGNSA. CDR3 sequence reads: CASSILAGGSGGTQYF. The CDR3, as DNA: TGTGCCAGCAGCATACTAGCGGGAGGATCGGGGGGGACCCAGTACTTC.

This clonotype was found a few times. The rearrangement joins TRBV18 to TRBJ2-4, with D hard to call. Germline-derived CDR1 and CDR2 are KGHSH and LQKENI. The CDR3 totals 16 residues. V lost 2 bases, J lost 1 base, and 12 bases lay in between. The CDR3 DNA reads as TGTGCCAGCTCACCAAGCAACCTGCAGGCCAAAAACATTCAGTACTTC. It translates to CASSPSNLQAKNIQYF.

The chain has TRBV29-1 and TRBJ2-3; the D is unclear. The CDR3 is 10 residues long. Germline CDR1 SQVTM, CDR2 ANQGSEA. V lost 7 bases and J lost 5, with 7 bases in between. The CDR3 bases are TGCAGCGCGAGAGGAGATACGCAGTATTTT. It translates to CSARGDTQYF.